Listed here are 5 T cell receptor beta chains from one sample, sequenced in a study of blood T cell repertoires in COVID-19. TCRdb keeps only in-frame clones here, not all; method: immunoSEQ multiplex PCR. The table lists roughly 74,000 clones, around 90% of them singletons. The sequencing sample was made of peripheral blood. The receptors were gathered from an elderly woman with active or convalescent COVID-19.

This chain connects TRBV6-6 to TRBJ2-3; D gene ambiguous. CDR3 size: 14 residues. Germline CDR1 MNHNY, CDR2 SVGAGI (reference sequence). Trimming left V 5 bases short and J 5 bases short, with 14 bases between. CDR3 DNA sequence: TGTGCCAGCAGTCTCCCTTTCCCGGGAGATACGCAGTATTTT. It specifies CASSLPFPGDTQYF.

The chain uses TRBV4-3 and TRBJ2-2, with a weak D call TRBD1 (5 bases). The germline V and J ends were trimmed by 6 bases and 4 bases, with 12 bases remaining between them. CDR1 and CDR2 from the germline V gene are LGHNA and YSLEER. This CDR3 comprises 14 residues. The CDR3 sequence: CASRAAGSTGELFF. CDR3 DNA: TGCGCCAGCAGGGCCGCAGGGTCCACCGGGGAGCTGTTTTTT.

The rearrangement uses TRBV9 and TRBJ1-1; TRBD1 might be the D (5 bases). Germline values: CDR1 SGDLS, CDR2 YYNGEE. The CDR3 is 16 residues long. The V gene lost 2 bases and the J gene lost 2 bases, with 16 bases spanning the gap. In DNA, the CDR3 is TGTGCCAGCAGCGTCCTAGAAGGGGAGGGAAACACTGAAGCTTTCTTT. This translates into CASSVLEGEGNTEAFF. Looking up the rest from reference TRBV9 and TRBJ1-1 gives the full variable domain: DSGVTQTPKHLITATGQRVTLRCSPRSGDLSVYWYQQSLDQGLQFLIQYYNGEERAKGNILERFSAQQFPDLHSELNLSSLELGDSALYFCASSVLEGEGNTEAFFGQGTRLTVV.

The chain carries TRBV7-2 and TRBJ1-1; tentatively, D is TRBD1 (5 bases). The CDR3 runs to 14 residues. CDR1 is SGHTA and CDR2 is FQGNSA in the germline V gene. Trimming shortened V by 5 bases and J by 1 base, and 11 bases separated the two germline ends. CDR3 in DNA: TGTGCCAGCAGCCCCGCCAGGGCGAACACTGAAGCTTTCTTT. This gives the protein CASSPARANTEAFF.

The chain joins TRBV3-1 (or the pseudogene TRBV3-2) to TRBJ1-1, with TRBD1 matching over 7 bases. Trimming removed 4 bases from V and 4 bases from J; junction bases left unmatched: 3. CDR3 length: 13 amino acids. Per the germline V gene, CDR1 is LGHDT and CDR2 is YNNKEL (reference sequence). This CDR3 is CASSLTGTTEAFF. The CDR3 DNA reads as TGTGCCAGCAGCCTGACAGGGACCACTGAAGCTTTCTTT.